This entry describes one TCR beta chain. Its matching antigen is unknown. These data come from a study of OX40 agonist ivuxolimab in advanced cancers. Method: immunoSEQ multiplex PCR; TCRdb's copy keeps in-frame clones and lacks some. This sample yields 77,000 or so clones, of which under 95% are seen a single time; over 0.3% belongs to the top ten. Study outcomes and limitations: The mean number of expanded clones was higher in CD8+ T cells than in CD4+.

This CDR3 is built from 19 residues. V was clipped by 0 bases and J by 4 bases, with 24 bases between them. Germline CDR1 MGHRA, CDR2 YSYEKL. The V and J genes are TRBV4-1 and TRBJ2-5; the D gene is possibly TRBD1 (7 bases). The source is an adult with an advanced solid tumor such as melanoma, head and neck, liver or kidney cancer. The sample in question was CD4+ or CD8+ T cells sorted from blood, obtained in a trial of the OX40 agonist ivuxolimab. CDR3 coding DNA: TGCGCCAGCAGCCAAGAAGGGCAGGGGGGCCGGATGGGGCGAGAGACCCAGTACTTC. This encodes CASSQEGQGGRMGRETQYF.